These 11 T cell receptor beta chains were sequenced from one sample in a study of somatic mutations in cytotoxic T cells in rheumatoid arthritis. Generated by immunoSEQ multiplex PCR, the TCRdb table keeps only in-frame clones and is missing some. This sample carries around 15,000 clones, roughly 73% of them seen once, and the ten largest clones take roughly 22%. Sequenced material: CD8+ T cells sorted from blood. These receptors all come from an adult with rheumatoid arthritis.

This clone was counted only a few times. V is TRBV27 and J is TRBJ1-5; D is possibly TRBD1 (5 bases). V was trimmed by 6 bases and J by 3 bases, leaving 21 bases between them. The CDR3 sequence is 17 residues long. Looked up from germline, CDR1 is MNHEY and CDR2 is SMNVEV (reference sequence). The CDR3 loop is CASSALGQGPPNQPQHF. For the CDR3, the DNA is TGTGCCAGCAGCGCGTTGGGGCAGGGACCGCCCAATCAGCCCCAGCATTTT.

The chain carries TRBV9 and TRBJ2-7; 12 bases fit TRBD1. Trimming took 4 bases from V and 5 from J; bases not matched to a gene: 7. Germline V gene sequence: CDR1 SGDLS, CDR2 YYNGEE. This CDR3 spans 15 amino acids. CDR3 nucleotides: TGTGCCAGCAGCACTACCGGGACAGGGGGCAACGAGCAGTACTTC. It translates to CASSTTGTGGNEQYF.

V and J are TRBV6-5 and TRBJ2-1; D may be TRBD1 (6 bases). Trimming cost V 6 bases and J 7 bases, with 16 bases left between them. Germline loops: CDR1 MNHEY, CDR2 SVGAGI. The CDR3 contains 14 residues. CDR3 amino acids: CASSLEVGTNEQFF. In DNA, the CDR3 is TGTGCCAGCAGCCTCGAGGTAGGGACAAATGAGCAGTTCTTC.

CDR3 DNA: TGTGCCAGCAGCTTAGTTGGGGGGAGAGCCCAGTACTTC. Residues: CASSLVGGRAQYF. This chain joins TRBV11-2 and TRBJ2-5; tentatively, D is TRBD2 (6 bases). From germline, CDR1 is SGHAT and CDR2 FQNNGV. This CDR3 region has 13 residues. Deletions cut 1 base from V and 9 bases from J, with 12 bases between.

By share, this clone counts as medium-sized. As DNA, the CDR3 is TGTGCCAGCGGGGCACGGGATCCCTACGAGCAGTACTTC. Translated: CASGARDPYEQYF. The rearrangement joins TRBV2 to TRBJ2-7, with D perhaps being TRBD1 or TRBD2 (5 bases each). Trimming cost V 8 bases and J 2 bases, with 13 bases left between them. CDR3 length: 13 amino acids. The germline V gene encodes CDR1 SNHLY and CDR2 FYNNEI.

The chain uses TRBV11-1 and TRBJ1-1; 9 bases map to TRBD1. After removal of 5 bases from V and 3 bases from J, the junction contained 7 bases not matched to a gene. The CDR3 extends over 15 amino acids. From germline, CDR1 is SGHAT and CDR2 FQDESV (reference sequence). The CDR3 sequence: CASSPGTGFDTEAFF. The CDR3 DNA is TGTGCCAGCAGCCCAGGGACAGGGTTTGACACTGAAGCTTTCTTT.

The chain employs TRBV15 and TRBJ2-2; 14 positions agree with TRBD2. Germline V gene sequence: CDR1 LNHNV, CDR2 YYDKDF (reference sequence). J gave up 7 bases and V 3 bases, and 7 bases lay outside the gene matches. The CDR3 has 17 amino acids. CDR3 DNA sequence: TGTGCCACCAGCAGGGGACTAGCGGGAGTCTTTAGCGGGGAGCTGTTTTTT. Protein sequence: CATSRGLAGVFSGELFF.

This clone showed up just once. The chain recombines TRBV2 with TRBJ1-2, with D uncertain. Germline assignment: CDR1 SNHLY and CDR2 FYNNEI. This CDR3 has 16 amino acids. V lost 0 bases and J lost 5, with 16 bases in between. CDR3 DNA: TGTGCCAGCAGTGAAGCGCGGCGGACCTTGGGATATGGCTACACCTTC. Its protein is CASSEARRTLGYGYTF.

This clone was found a few times. The chain has TRBV4-3 and TRBJ1-4; 9 bases match TRBD1. The germline gives CDR1 LGHNA, CDR2 YSLEER. This CDR3 is built from 14 residues. After removal of 4 bases from V and 7 bases from J, the junction contained 4 bases not matched to a gene. DNA of the CDR3: TGCGCCAGCAGCCTGGGGACAGGGTTTGAAAAACTGTTTTTT. Protein: CASSLGTGFEKLFF.

This chain connects TRBV6-5 to TRBJ2-6; the match to TRBD1 covers 8 bases. The junction had 9 bases not matched to a gene; V was cut back by 6 bases and J by 8 bases. This CDR3 region has 15 residues. CDR1 and CDR2 from the germline V gene are MNHEY and SVGAGI. CDR3 loop: CASRSVWTGTNVLTF. The CDR3 DNA is TGTGCCAGCAGGTCCGTATGGACAGGGACCAACGTCCTGACTTTC.

The chain recombines TRBV9 with TRBJ2-5; possibly TRBD1 for D (6 bases). V lost 0 bases and J lost 3, with 9 bases in between. This CDR3 is built from 14 residues. CDR1 is SGDLS, CDR2 YYNGEE, per germline. The CDR3 bases are TGTGCCAGCAGCGTAGAGAACAGGGAAGAGACCCAGTACTTC. Translation gives CASSVENREETQYF.